This T cell receptor (beta chain) was sequenced for a study of shared clonotypes between healthy human individuals. Sequencing used immunoSEQ multiplex PCR; TCRdb keeps in-frame clones, though not all of them. The table includes roughly 1.5 million clones, 98% detected once. The CDR3 totals 15 residues. The rearrangement links TRBV21-1 to TRBJ2-1; the D segment call TRBD2 is taken from the table without a DNA check. TRBV21-1 is termed a pseudogene. Material: naive CD4+ T cells sorted from blood. Regarding subset: CD45RA+ positively selected. The sequence came from a man aged 25-45 years in good health. CDR3 bases: TGTGCCAGCGACCCCACTAGCGGGAGGGCCAATGAGCAGTTCTTC. Its translation: CASDPTSGRANEQFF.